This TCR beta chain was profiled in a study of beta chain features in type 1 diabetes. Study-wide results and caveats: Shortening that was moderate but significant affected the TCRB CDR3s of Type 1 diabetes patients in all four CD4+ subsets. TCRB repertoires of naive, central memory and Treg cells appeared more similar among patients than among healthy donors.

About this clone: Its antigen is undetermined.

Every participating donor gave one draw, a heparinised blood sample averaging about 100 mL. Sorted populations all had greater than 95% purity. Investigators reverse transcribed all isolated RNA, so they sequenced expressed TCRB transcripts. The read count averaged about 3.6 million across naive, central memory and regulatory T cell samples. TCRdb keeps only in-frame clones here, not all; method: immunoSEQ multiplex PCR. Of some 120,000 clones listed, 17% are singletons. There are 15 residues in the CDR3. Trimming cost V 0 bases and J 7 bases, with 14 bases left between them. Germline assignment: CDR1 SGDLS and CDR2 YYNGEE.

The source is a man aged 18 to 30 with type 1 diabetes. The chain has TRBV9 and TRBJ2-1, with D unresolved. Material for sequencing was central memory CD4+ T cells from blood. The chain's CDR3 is CASSVDVGIGNEQFF. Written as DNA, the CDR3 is TGTGCCAGCAGCGTAGATGTAGGGATTGGAAATGAGCAGTTCTTC.